This TCR beta chain was recorded in a study of IL-17A CD8 T cells in psoriatic arthritis synovium. Background for the entire study: The goal of the study was to characterize the phenotype, molecular profile and function of synovial IL-17A+CD8+ T cells in the pathogenesis of psoriatic arthritis.

Concerning this clone itself: The antigen it binds to is not known. No base quality information exists; no much larger clone differs at one position.

Broader findings and caveats from the paper: TCR sequencing covered only three patients, which the authors acknowledged as a limited sample size. In a couple of patients, many Tc17 clones were shared with the synovial Tc1 population, giving Morisita overlap indices above 0.75. In psoriatic arthritis, TCRbeta sequencing revealed that synovial Tc17 cells were polyclonal (median clonality roughly 0.074). Although most synovial CD8+ subsets stayed polyclonal, some individual clones made up over 4.5% of the repertoire. Because no psoriatic arthritis synovial tissue samples were available, cells were taken from synovial fluid instead of synovial tissue.

After DNA extraction (Qiagen), TCRbeta V-D-J rearrangements underwent bias-controlled amplification and then high-throughput sequencing (immunoSEQ; Adaptive Biotech). Per the source publication's procedure: The immunoSEQ Analyzer platform was used for sequence-level analysis of productive sequences. Clonality was calculated as 1 minus Pielou's evenness, so values run from 0 (highly polyclonal) up to 1 (monoclonal). The Morisita index, ranging from 0 (no similarity) to 1 (complete similarity), was used to quantify repertoire overlap between subsets. Here the immuneACCESS table is served through TCRdb, limited to in-frame sequences with V and J called. Missing clones are a known gap in these copies; in checked studies unresolved V genes cover under half, and the rest lacks a known reason. That table furnishes V, J and clone size, whereas the DNA furnished D and trimming. This sample holds more than 1,500 clones; 60% to 75% were observed only once. The top ten clonotypes cover roughly 12% of the sample.

The germline V end is reduced by 5 bases and the J end by 4 bases; junction bases left unmatched: 8. The CDR3 numbers 15 residues from cysteine through phenylalanine. Here the CDR3 DNA is all that survives: 45 bases in frame from base 1. Per the germline V gene, SGHNT is the CDR1 and YENEEA is the CDR2. CD3+ T cells, isolated magnetically, got 1.5 hours of stimulation with PMA and ionomycin and were then labeled using IL-17A and IFNgamma cytokine secretion assays. Synovial fluid effusions were drawn from actively inflamed joints of patients with psoriatic arthritis. Memory CD8+ T cells in synovial fluid were sorted patient by patient into Tc17 (IL-17A+) cells, bulk memory cells and Tc1 (IL-17A-IFNgamma+) cells in order to compare their TCR repertoires. Psoriatic arthritis patients met the Classification of Psoriatic Arthritis Study Group (CASPAR) criteria. After counterstaining with viability dye plus anti-CD3, CD8, CD14 and CD4 antibodies, the cytokine-secreting cells were sorted on a BD FACSAria. In a few patients with psoriatic arthritis, sorted CD8+ T cell subsets from synovial fluid were put through TCRbeta sequencing. Before use, synovial fluid mononuclear cells were separated with Lymphoprep and cryopreserved in liquid nitrogen. Cryopreservation medium contained 50% fetal calf serum and about 9.6% dimethyl sulfoxide.

The sample taken for sequencing was IL-17A+ (IFN-gamma+/-) memory CD8+ T cells from synovial fluid. The cell subset or site tag for this specimen amounts to: IL-17A+IFNgamma+/- memory CD8+ (Tc17) cells. This sequence was found in a human donor with psoriatic arthritis. The chain couples TRBV11-3 to TRBJ2-1, with 7 bases aligning to TRBD2. For the CDR3, the sequence is CASSERDSAYNEQFF. The nucleotide sequence reads as follows: TGTGCCAGCAGCGAGCGGGATTCGGCTTACAATGAGCAGTTCTTC.